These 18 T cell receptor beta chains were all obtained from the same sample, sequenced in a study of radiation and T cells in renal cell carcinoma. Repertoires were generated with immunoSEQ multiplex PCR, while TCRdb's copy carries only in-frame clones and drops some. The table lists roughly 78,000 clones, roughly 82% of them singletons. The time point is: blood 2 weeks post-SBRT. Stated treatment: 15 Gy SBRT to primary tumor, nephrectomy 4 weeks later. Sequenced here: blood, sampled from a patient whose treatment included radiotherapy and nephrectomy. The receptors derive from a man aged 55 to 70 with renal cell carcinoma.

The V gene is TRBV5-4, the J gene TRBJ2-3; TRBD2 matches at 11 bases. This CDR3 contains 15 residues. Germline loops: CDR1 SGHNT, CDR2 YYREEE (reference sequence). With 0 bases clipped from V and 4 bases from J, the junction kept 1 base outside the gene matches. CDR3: CASSLGLAGSDTQYF. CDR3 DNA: TGTGCCAGCAGCTTGGGACTAGCGGGGTCAGATACGCAGTATTTT.

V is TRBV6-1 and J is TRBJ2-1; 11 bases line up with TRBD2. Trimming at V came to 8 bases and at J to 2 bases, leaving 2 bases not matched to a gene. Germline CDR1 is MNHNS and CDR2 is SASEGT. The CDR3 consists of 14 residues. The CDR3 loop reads CASGTSGTYNEQFF. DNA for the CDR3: TGTGCCAGCGGGACTAGCGGAACCTACAATGAGCAGTTCTTC.

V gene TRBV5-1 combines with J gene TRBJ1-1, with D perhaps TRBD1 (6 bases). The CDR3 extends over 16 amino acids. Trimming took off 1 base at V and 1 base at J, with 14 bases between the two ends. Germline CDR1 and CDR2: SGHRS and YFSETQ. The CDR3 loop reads CASSLIAGTSNTEAFF. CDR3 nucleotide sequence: TGCGCCAGCAGCTTGATCGCTGGGACATCGAACACTGAAGCTTTCTTT.

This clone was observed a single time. The DNA of the CDR3 is TGTGCCAGCTCACCATCTACAGGGACCACTGAAGCTTTCTTT. Translated: CASSPSTGTTEAFF. The chain recombines TRBV18 with TRBJ1-1; perhaps TRBD1 as D (6 bases). The CDR3 length is 14 residues. Trimming cost V 2 bases and J 4 bases, with 11 bases left between them. CDR1 and CDR2 (germline): KGHSH, LQKENI.

The CDR3 loop is CATSNHGQGAFGYTF. The DNA of the CDR3 is TGTGCCACCAGCAACCATGGACAGGGGGCGTTCGGCTACACCTTC. The chain recombines TRBV15 with TRBJ1-2, with TRBD1 identical over 11 bases. With V trimmed by 4 bases and J by 8 bases, 9 bases remained unmatched. In germline, CDR1 is LNHNV, CDR2 YYDKDF (reference sequence). The CDR3 extends over 15 amino acids.

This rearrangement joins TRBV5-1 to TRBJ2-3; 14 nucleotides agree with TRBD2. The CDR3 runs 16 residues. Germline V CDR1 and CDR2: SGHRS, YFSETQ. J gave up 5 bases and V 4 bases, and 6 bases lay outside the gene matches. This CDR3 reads CASSLEGLAGVDTQYF. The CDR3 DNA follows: TGCGCCAGCAGCCTAGAGGGACTAGCGGGAGTAGATACGCAGTATTTT.

CDR3 DNA sequence: TGTGCCAGCAGTTACCGCAGGGGCGATGAAAAACTGTTTTTT. This codes for CASSYRRGDEKLFF. The chain combines TRBV6-6 with TRBJ1-4; a weak D match, TRBD1 (6 bases). Germline loops: CDR1 MNHNY, CDR2 SVGAGI (reference sequence). Trimming stripped 2 bases from V and 6 bases from J, with 10 bases between. The CDR3 covers 14 residues.

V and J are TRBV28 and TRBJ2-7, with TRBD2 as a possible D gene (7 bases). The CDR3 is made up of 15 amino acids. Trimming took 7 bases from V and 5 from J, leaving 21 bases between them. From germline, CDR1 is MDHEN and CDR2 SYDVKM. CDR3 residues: CASTTHRGAADEQYF. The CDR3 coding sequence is TGTGCCAGCACCACTCACCGGGGGGCGGCGGACGAGCAGTACTTC.

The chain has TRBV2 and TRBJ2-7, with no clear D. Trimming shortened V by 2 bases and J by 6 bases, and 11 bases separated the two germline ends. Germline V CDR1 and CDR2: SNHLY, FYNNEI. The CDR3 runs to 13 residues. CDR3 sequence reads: CASSESRSGEQYF. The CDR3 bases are TGTGCCAGCAGTGAAAGCAGGTCCGGCGAGCAGTACTTC.

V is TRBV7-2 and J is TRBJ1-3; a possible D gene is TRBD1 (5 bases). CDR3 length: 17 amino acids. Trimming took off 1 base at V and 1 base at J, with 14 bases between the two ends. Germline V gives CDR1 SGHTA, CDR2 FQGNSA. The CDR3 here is CASSLVGQGISGNTIYF. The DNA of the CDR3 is TGTGCCAGCAGCTTAGTAGGGCAGGGTATTTCTGGAAACACCATATATTTT. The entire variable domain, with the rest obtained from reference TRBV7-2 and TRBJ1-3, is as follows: GAGVSQSPSNKVTEKGKDVELRCDPISGHTALYWYRQSLGQGLEFLIYFQGNSAPDKSGLPSDRFSAERTGGSVSTLTIQRTQQEDSAVYLCASSLVGQGISGNTIYFGEGSWLTVV.

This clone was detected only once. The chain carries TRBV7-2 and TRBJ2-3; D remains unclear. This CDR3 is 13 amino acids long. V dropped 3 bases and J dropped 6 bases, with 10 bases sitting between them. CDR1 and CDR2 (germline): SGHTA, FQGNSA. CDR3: CASSFYPGDTQYF. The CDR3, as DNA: TGTGCCAGCAGCTTTTATCCTGGGGATACGCAGTATTTT. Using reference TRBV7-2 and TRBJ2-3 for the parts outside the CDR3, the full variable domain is GAGVSQSPSNKVTEKGKDVELRCDPISGHTALYWYRQSLGQGLEFLIYFQGNSAPDKSGLPSDRFSAERTGGSVSTLTIQRTQQEDSAVYLCASSFYPGDTQYFGPGTRLTVL.

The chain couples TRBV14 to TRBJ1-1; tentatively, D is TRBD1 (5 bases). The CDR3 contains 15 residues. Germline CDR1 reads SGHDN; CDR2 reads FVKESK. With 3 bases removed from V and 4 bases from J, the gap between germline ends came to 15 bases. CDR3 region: CASSHRAAGSTEAFF. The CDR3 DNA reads TGTGCCAGCAGCCACAGGGCTGCGGGGAGCACTGAAGCTTTCTTT.

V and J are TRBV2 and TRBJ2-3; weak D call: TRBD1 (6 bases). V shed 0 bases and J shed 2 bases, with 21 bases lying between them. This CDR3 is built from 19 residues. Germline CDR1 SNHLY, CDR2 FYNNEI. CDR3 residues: CASSEARTGWGRHTDTQYF. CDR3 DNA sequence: TGTGCCAGCAGTGAAGCTAGAACAGGGTGGGGCCGGCACACAGATACGCAGTATTTT.

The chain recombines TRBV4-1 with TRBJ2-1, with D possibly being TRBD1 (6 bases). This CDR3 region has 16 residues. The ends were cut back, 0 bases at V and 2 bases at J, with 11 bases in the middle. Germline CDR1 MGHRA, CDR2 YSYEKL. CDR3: CASSQETTGPYNEQFF. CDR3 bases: TGCGCCAGCAGCCAAGAGACGACAGGCCCCTACAATGAGCAGTTCTTC.

The CDR3 nucleotides are TGCAGCGTTGCGAGTCCCGGATCACAAGAGACCCAGTACTTC. Translation gives CSVASPGSQETQYF. V and J are TRBV29-1 and TRBJ2-5; D gene uncertain. Germline V gene lookup returns CDR1 SQVTM and CDR2 ANQGSEA. V was trimmed by 4 bases and J by 2 bases, leaving 14 bases between them. The CDR3 totals 14 residues.

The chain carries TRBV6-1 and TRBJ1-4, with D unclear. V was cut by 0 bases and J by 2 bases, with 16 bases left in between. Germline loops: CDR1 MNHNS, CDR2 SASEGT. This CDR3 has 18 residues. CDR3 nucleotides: TGTGCCAGCAGTGAAGCCGCCCCCCGAGGGTCGACTAATGAAAAACTGTTTTTT. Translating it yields CASSEAAPRGSTNEKLFF.

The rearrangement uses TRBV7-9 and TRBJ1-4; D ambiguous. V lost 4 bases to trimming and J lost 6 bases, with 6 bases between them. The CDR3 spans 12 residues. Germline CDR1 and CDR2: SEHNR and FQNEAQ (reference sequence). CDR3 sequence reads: CASSSHDEKLFF. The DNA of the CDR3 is TGTGCCAGCAGCTCCCACGATGAAAAACTGTTTTTT.

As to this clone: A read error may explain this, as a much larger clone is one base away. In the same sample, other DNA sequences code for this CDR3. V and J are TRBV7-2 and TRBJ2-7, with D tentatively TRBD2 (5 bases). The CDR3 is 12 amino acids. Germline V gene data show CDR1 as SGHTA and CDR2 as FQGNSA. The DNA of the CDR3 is TGTGCCAGCAGTTTAGGGAGCGGCGAGCAGTACTTC. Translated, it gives CASSLGSGEQYF.